The present TCR beta chain was sequenced within a study of T-cell memory formation after mild COVID-19. As for the study in general: In these data, TCR clusters were largely donor specific.

For this clonotype: Its antigen is still unknown.

Trimming took 0 bases from V and 1 from J; bases not matched to a gene: 3. Germline values: CDR1 GTSNPN, CDR2 SVGIG (reference sequence). CDR3 length: 15 amino acids. Overall study findings and caveats: Chiefly within CM and EM were the contracting CD4+ clones; CD8+ ones were within EMRA. Unconfirmed was the SARS-CoV-2 specificity of second-wave clones that peaked on day 37.

Libraries for TCRalpha and TCRbeta carried sample barcodes and unique molecular identifiers via 5'RACE. TCRdb ran MiXCR on the 5' RACE reads and lists one entry per CDR3 protein. The profile covers about 400,000 distinct CDR3 sequences, with 14% appearing a single time and about 22% taken by the ten largest. The rearrangement uses TRBV30 and TRBJ1-1, with 9 bases matching TRBD1. The sequencing input was PBMCs or a T cell subset sorted from them (not recorded which). This sequence was found in a young man who had mild COVID-19 (a few samples of this study predate the infection). Cell type and time point are not known. Here the CDR3 DNA reads TGTGCCTGGAGTGTAACAGGGGGCAGGAACACTGAAGCTTTCTTT. Protein sequence: CAWSVTGGRNTEAFF.